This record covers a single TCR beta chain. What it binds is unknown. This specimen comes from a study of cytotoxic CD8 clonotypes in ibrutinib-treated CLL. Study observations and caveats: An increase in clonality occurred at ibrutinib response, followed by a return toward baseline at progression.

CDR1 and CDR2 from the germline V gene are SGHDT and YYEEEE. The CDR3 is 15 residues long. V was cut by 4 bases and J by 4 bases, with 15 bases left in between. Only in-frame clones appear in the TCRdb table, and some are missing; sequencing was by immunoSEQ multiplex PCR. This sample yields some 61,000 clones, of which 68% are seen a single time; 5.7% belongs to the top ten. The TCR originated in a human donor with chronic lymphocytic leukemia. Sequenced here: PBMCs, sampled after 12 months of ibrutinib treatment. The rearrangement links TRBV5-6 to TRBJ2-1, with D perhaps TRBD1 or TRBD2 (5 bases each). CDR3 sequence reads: CASSTGAAQYNEQFF. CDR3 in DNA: TGTGCCAGCAGCACCGGGGCAGCCCAATACAATGAGCAGTTCTTC.